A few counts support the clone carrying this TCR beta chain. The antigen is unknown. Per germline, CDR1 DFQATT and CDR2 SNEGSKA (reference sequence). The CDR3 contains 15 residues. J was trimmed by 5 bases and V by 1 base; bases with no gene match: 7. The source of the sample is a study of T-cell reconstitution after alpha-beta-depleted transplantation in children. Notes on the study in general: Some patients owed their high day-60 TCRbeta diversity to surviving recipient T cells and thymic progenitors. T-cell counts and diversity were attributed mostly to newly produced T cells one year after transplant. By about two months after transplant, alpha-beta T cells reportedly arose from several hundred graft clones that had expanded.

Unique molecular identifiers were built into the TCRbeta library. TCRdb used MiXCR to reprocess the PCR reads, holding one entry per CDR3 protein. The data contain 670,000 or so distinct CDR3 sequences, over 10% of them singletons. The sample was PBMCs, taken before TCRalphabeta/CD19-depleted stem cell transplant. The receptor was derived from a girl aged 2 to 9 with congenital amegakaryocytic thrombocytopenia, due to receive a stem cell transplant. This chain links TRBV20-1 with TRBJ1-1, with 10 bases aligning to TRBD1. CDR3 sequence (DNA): TGCAGTGCTAGAGGGACAGGGGGGATGGGGACTGAAGCTTTCTTT. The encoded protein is CSARGTGGMGTEAFF.